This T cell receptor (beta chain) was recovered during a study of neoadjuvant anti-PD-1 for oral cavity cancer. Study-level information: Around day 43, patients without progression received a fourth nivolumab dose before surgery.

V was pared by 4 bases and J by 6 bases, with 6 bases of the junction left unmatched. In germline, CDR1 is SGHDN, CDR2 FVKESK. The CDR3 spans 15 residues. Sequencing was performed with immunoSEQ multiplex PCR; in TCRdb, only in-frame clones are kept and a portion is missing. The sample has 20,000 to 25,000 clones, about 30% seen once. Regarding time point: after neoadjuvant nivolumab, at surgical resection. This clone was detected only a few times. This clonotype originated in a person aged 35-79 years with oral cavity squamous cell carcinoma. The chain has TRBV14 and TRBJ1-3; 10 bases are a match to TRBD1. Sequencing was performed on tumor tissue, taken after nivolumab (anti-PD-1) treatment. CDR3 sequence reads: CASSPLGQGLNTIYF. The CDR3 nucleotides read TGTGCCAGCAGCCCCCTGGGACAGGGGTTAAACACCATATATTTT. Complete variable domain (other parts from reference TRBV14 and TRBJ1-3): EAGVTQFPSHSVIEKGQTVTLRCDPISGHDNLYWYRRVMGKEIKFLLHFVKESKQDESGMPNNRFLAERTGGTYSTLKVQPAELEDSGVYFCASSPLGQGLNTIYFGEGSWLTVV.